The 18 T cell receptor beta chains in this list originate from one sample, sequenced in a study of shared clonotypes between healthy human individuals. Assay used: immunoSEQ multiplex PCR; TCRdb lists only in-frame clones, some missing. The sample yields 2 million to 2.5 million clones, just under 95% seen once. Terminally differentiated effector memory CD45RA+ cells were excluded by CCR7 positive selection of CD45RO-negative cells. Sequenced: naive CD8+ T cells sorted from blood. The source is a young man in good health.

The J gene is TRBJ2-5, the V gene TRBV18; D perhaps matches TRBD2 (6 bases). V was cut by 3 bases and J by 5 bases, with 16 bases left in between. The germline CDR1 and CDR2 sequences are KGHSH and LQKENI. The CDR3 runs to 15 residues. The chain's CDR3 is CASSPGRRPGETQYF. DNA for the CDR3: TGTGCCAGCTCACCTGGGAGGAGGCCGGGGGAGACCCAGTACTTC.

The chain couples TRBV29-1 to TRBJ1-2; D call uncertain. CDR3 size: 11 residues. Looked up from germline, CDR1 is SQVTM and CDR2 is ANQGSEA. V lost 7 bases and J lost 8, with 14 bases in between. The DNA of the CDR3 is TGCAGCGATTCGTGGGGATTGGGCTACACCTTC. It codes for CSDSWGLGYTF. Based on the CDR3 plus reference TRBV29-1 and TRBJ1-2, the full variable domain is SAVISQKPSRDICQRGTSLTIQCQVDSQVTMMFWYRQQPGQSLTLIATANQGSEATYESGFVIDKFPISRPNLTFSTLTVSNMSPEDSSIYLCSDSWGLGYTFGSGTRLTVV.

This clone was seen just once. The chain carries TRBV4-1 and TRBJ2-7; D gene uncertain. The germline V gene has CDR1 MGHRA and CDR2 YSYEKL. This CDR3 has 15 residues. Trimming cost V 6 bases and J 0 bases, with 15 bases left between them. Written as DNA, the CDR3 is TGCGCCAGCAGTGTTAGTTTTAGCCTCTCCTACGAGCAGTACTTC. Protein sequence: CASSVSFSLSYEQYF.

The chain uses TRBV29-1 and TRBJ2-5, with D possibly matching TRBD2 (5 bases). Matching the DNA end better, TRBJ2-7 makes the J call doubtful. CDR1 is SQVTM, CDR2 ANQGSEA, per germline. The CDR3 consists of 14 residues. The CDR3 loop is CSVHTSRNTYEQYF. The CDR3 nucleotides read TGCAGCGTACACACTAGTAGGAATACCTACGAGCAGTACTTC.

The chain carries TRBV5-4 and TRBJ2-3; 7 bases are shared with TRBD2. J was trimmed by 4 bases and V by 4 bases; bases with no gene match: 6. The CDR3 totals 14 residues. The V gene's germline CDR1 is SGHNT and CDR2 YYREEE (reference sequence). Here the CDR3 reads CASSRASGSDTQYF. CDR3 nucleotide sequence: TGTGCCAGCAGCCGGGCTAGCGGATCAGATACGCAGTATTTT.

The gene calls are TRBV6-6 and TRBJ1-6, with 10 bases lining up with TRBD1. The germline gives CDR1 MNHNY, CDR2 SVGAGI (reference sequence). Trimming removed 2 bases from V and 7 bases from J; junction bases left unmatched: 5. The CDR3 runs to 16 residues. The CDR3 DNA sequence: TGTGCCAGCAGTTACACCGGGACAGGGGTGAATTCACCCCTCCACTTT. Translated, it gives CASSYTGTGVNSPLHF.

V gene TRBV5-5 combines with J gene TRBJ1-1; D not certain. Germline CDR1 reads SGHKS; CDR2 reads YYEKEE (reference sequence). V lost 0 bases, J lost 7 bases, and 16 bases lay in between. This CDR3 is 15 amino acids long. Written as DNA, the CDR3 is TGTGCCAGCAGCTTGGCAGGCAGGTTTATTGATGAAGCTTTCTTT. This encodes CASSLAGRFIDEAFF.

The V call is TRBV4-3, the J call TRBJ1-6; no definite D call. The CDR3 has 15 residues. V gave up 1 base and J gave up 5 bases, with 9 bases separating them. Germline V lookup: CDR1 LGHNA, CDR2 YSLEER. This CDR3 is CASSQVRGDNSPLHF. The CDR3 DNA reads as TGCGCCAGCAGCCAAGTGAGAGGTGATAATTCACCCCTCCACTTT.

The chain joins TRBV10-3 to TRBJ2-5; the D is unclear. Per the germline V gene, CDR1 is ENHRY and CDR2 is SYGVKD. The length of the CDR3 is 14 residues. Deletions cut 4 bases from V and 3 bases from J, with 12 bases between. CDR3 region: CAISALADEETQYF. CDR3 sequence (DNA): TGTGCCATCAGTGCCTTGGCGGATGAAGAGACCCAGTACTTC.

This chain links TRBV7-3 with TRBJ1-2; a possible D gene is TRBD1 (5 bases). The ends were cut back, 1 base at V and 8 bases at J, with 8 bases in the middle. The CDR3 covers 12 residues. In germline, CDR1 is SGHTA, CDR2 FQGTGA. In nucleotides, the CDR3 is TGTGCCAGCAGCTTAAACGGGGGAGGCTACACCTTC. Amino acid sequence: CASSLNGGGYTF. The full variable domain, its missing parts supplied by reference TRBV7-3 and TRBJ1-2, is GAGVSQTPSNKVTEKGKYVELRCDPISGHTALYWYRQSLGQGPEFLIYFQGTGAADDSGLPNDRFFAVRPEGSVSTLKIQRTERGDSAVYLCASSLNGGGYTFGSGTRLTVV.

This clone was counted once. This chain connects TRBV4-1 to TRBJ1-2, with a tentative D call TRBD1 (5 bases). The germline V and J ends were trimmed by 2 bases and 7 bases, with 11 bases remaining between them. Germline loops: CDR1 MGHRA, CDR2 YSYEKL. The CDR3 loop spans 13 amino acids. DNA of the CDR3: TGCGCCAGCAGCCAACCAGGGAGCAGTGGCTACACCTTC. This codes for CASSQPGSSGYTF.

The chain employs TRBV4-3 and TRBJ1-1; D call uncertain. CDR1 and CDR2 (germline): LGHNA, YSLEER. The CDR3 is made up of 12 amino acids. Trimming removed 5 bases at V and 1 base at J, with 5 bases between. The CDR3 DNA reads as TGCGCCAGCAGCTGGACGAACACTGAAGCTTTCTTT. It yields the protein CASSWTNTEAFF.

The J gene is TRBJ2-7, the V gene TRBV7-9; D remains ambiguous. The CDR3 covers 14 residues. V was cut by 1 base and J by 2 bases, with 9 bases left in between. CDR1 SEHNR and CDR2 FQNEAQ come from the germline V gene (reference sequence). The CDR3 region has the DNA TGTGCCAGCAGCTTAGGGGTCCAAACCTACGAGCAGTACTTC. Translation gives CASSLGVQTYEQYF.

The chain has TRBV5-4 and TRBJ2-1; maybe TRBD2 (6 bases). The CDR3 has 17 amino acids. The V end was cut by 4 bases, the J end by 9 bases, with 26 bases between. Germline-derived CDR1 and CDR2 are SGHNT and YYREEE (reference sequence). The CDR3 loop is CASSPYHSGTLGGEQFF. The DNA for the CDR3 is TGTGCCAGCAGCCCATACCACTCGGGAACTCTCGGGGGTGAGCAGTTCTTC.

This clone appeared a single time. CDR3 protein: CAWSYYGFQVYGYTF. Written as DNA, the CDR3 is TGTGCCTGGAGTTACTACGGCTTTCAAGTCTATGGCTACACCTTC. The V gene is TRBV30, the J gene TRBJ1-2; D is uncertain. This CDR3 has 15 amino acids. The V end was cut by 2 bases, the J end by 4 bases, with 17 bases between. CDR1 GTSNPN and CDR2 SVGIG come from the germline V gene (reference sequence). Looking up the rest from reference TRBV30 and TRBJ1-2 gives the full variable domain: SQTIHQWPATLVQPVGSPLSLECTVEGTSNPNLYWYRQAAGRGLQLLFYSVGIGQISSEVPQNLSASRPQDRQFILSSKKLLLSDSGFYLCAWSYYGFQVYGYTFGSGTRLTVV.

This clone was counted once. V is TRBV9 and J is TRBJ2-5; 9 bases align to TRBD2. The germline CDR1 and CDR2 sequences are SGDLS and YYNGEE. The V segment lost 2 bases and the J segment 2 bases; nucleotides outside the gene matches: 4. CDR3 length equals 15 residues. The CDR3 bases are TGTGCCAGCAGCGTGGGCGGGAGGGGGCAAGAGACCCAGTACTTC. Its protein product is CASSVGGRGQETQYF. Using reference TRBV9 and TRBJ2-5 for the parts outside the CDR3, the full variable domain is DSGVTQTPKHLITATGQRVTLRCSPRSGDLSVYWYQQSLDQGLQFLIQYYNGEERAKGNILERFSAQQFPDLHSELNLSSLELGDSALYFCASSVGGRGQETQYFGPGTRLLVL.

This sequence joins TRBV10-2 and TRBJ2-1; D perhaps matches TRBD2 (5 bases). V lost 4 bases and J 3 bases, leaving 10 bases between the germline ends. Germline assignment: CDR1 WSHSY and CDR2 SAAADI. The CDR3 is made up of 14 amino acids. The CDR3 nucleotides read TGCGCCAGCAGTGGAGGGATAAACTACAATGAGCAGTTCTTC. Protein sequence: CASSGGINYNEQFF.

The genes are TRBV28 and TRBJ2-7; 7 bases fit TRBD2. The CDR3 is 14 amino acids. Trimming took 8 bases from V and 5 from J; bases not matched to a gene: 12. Germline lookup yields CDR1 MDHEN and CDR2 SYDVKM. The CDR3 DNA is TGTGCCAGCGTCGCCTCGGGGGGATTGGACGAGCAGTACTTC. The encoded protein is CASVASGGLDEQYF.